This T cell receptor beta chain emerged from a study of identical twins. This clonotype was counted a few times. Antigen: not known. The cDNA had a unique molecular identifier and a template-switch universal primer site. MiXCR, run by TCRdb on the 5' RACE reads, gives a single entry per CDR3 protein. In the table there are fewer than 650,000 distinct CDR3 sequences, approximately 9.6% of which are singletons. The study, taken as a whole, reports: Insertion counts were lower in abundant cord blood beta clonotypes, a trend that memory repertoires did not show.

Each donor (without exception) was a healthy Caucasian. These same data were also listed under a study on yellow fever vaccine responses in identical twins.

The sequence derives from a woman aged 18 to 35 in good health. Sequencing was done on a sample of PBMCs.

Here the CDR3 reads CASSPMGAGELFF. DNA for the CDR3: TGTGCCAGCAGTCCGATGGGAGCCGGGGAGCTGTTTTTT. The J gene is TRBJ2-2, the V gene TRBV6-2 or TRBV6-3, with a tentative D call TRBD2 (5 bases). V was cut by 5 bases and J by 6 bases, with 10 bases left in between. The CDR3 spans 13 residues. Germline values: CDR1 MNHEY, CDR2 SVGEGT.